The 4 T cell receptor beta chains below come from one sample, sequenced in a study of blood T cell repertoires in COVID-19. The repertoire was sequenced with immunoSEQ multiplex PCR; TCRdb's copy has only in-frame clones and lacks some. The repertoire includes roughly 81,000 clones, roughly 88% of them detected once, and around 2.9% sits in the top ten. The sequencing sample was made of peripheral blood. The receptor set was obtained from an elderly woman with COVID-19, enrolled during active disease.

The chain is built from TRBV19 and TRBJ2-1; 8 bases match TRBD1. This CDR3 comprises 16 residues. The germline CDR1 and CDR2 sequences are LNHDA and SQIVND (reference sequence). V lost 9 bases, J lost 9 bases, and 19 bases stayed unmatched. CDR3 region: CASTHRRDRGGFEQFF. CDR3 nucleotide sequence: TGTGCCAGCACCCATCGCCGAGACAGGGGAGGATTTGAGCAGTTCTTC. Combining the CDR3 with reference TRBV19 and TRBJ2-1 gives the whole variable domain DGGITQSPKYLFRKEGQNVTLSCEQNLNHDAMYWYRQDPGQGLRLIYYSQIVNDFQKGDIAEGYSVSREKKESFPLTVTSAQKNPTAFYLCASTHRRDRGGFEQFFGPGTRLTVL.

This rearrangement joins TRBV4-1 to TRBJ1-2; D perhaps matches TRBD1 (6 bases). This CDR3 is 15 amino acids long. The ends were cut back, 3 bases at V and 3 bases at J, with 14 bases in the middle. In germline, CDR1 is MGHRA, CDR2 YSYEKL. The CDR3 spells CASSQSVGGYYGYTF. The CDR3 nucleotides read TGCGCCAGCAGCCAGAGCGTAGGGGGTTACTATGGCTACACCTTC.

CDR3 sequence: CASSPLEVTGISGNTIYF. CDR3 DNA sequence: TGTGCCAGCTCACCTCTGGAGGTGACCGGCATCTCTGGAAACACCATATATTTT. V usage is TRBV18 and J usage is TRBJ1-3; D unresolved. From germline, CDR1 is KGHSH and CDR2 LQKENI. V was cut by 3 bases and J by 0 bases, with 18 bases left in between. The CDR3 runs 18 residues.

V is TRBV9 and J is TRBJ1-1; tentative D call: TRBD1 (6 bases). The CDR3 has 14 residues. Trimming took off 3 bases at V and 8 bases at J, with 17 bases between the two ends. The germline V gene has CDR1 SGDLS and CDR2 YYNGEE. The CDR3 is CASSAWDKPAEAFF. The CDR3 DNA reads TGTGCCAGCAGCGCCTGGGACAAGCCGGCCGAAGCTTTCTTT. The full variable domain, with the rest looked up from reference TRBV9 and TRBJ1-1, is DSGVTQTPKHLITATGQRVTLRCSPRSGDLSVYWYQQSLDQGLQFLIQYYNGEERAKGNILERFSAQQFPDLHSELNLSSLELGDSALYFCASSAWDKPAEAFFGQGTRLTVV.